One sample yielded the 11 T cell receptor beta chains listed below, sequenced in a study of cytomegalovirus exposure and HLA in healthy donors. PCR was performed using 60 Vbeta and 13 Jbeta primers. The data were produced by immunoSEQ multiplex PCR, yet TCRdb's version contains in-frame clones alone and is incomplete. Seen here are some 110,000 clones, 80% observed once, and the top ten hold 6% to 8%. Sequencing was carried out using PBMCs. All receptors come from a man aged 25-45 years in good health and CMV-seropositive.

V and J are TRBV30 and TRBJ2-1; 14 bases fit TRBD2. V lost 5 bases to trimming and J lost 1 base; unmatched junction nucleotides: 10. The CDR3 length is 18 residues. Germline V CDR1 and CDR2: GTSNPN, SVGIG (reference sequence). CDR3 DNA: TGTGCCTGGGATTCCGGGACTAGCGGGAGTACATCCTACAATGAGCAGTTCTTC. It specifies CAWDSGTSGSTSYNEQFF.

V usage is TRBV7-3 and J usage is TRBJ2-6; D is unresolved. Germline-derived CDR1 and CDR2 are SGHTA and FQGTGA. There are 14 residues in the CDR3. V was clipped by 7 bases and J by 0 bases, with 7 bases between them. CDR3 nucleotides: TGTGCCAGCATCCCCAGCTCTGGGGCCAACGTCCTGACTTTC. Amino acid sequence: CASIPSSGANVLTF. Using reference TRBV7-3 and TRBJ2-6 for the parts outside the CDR3, the full variable domain is GAGVSQTPSNKVTEKGKYVELRCDPISGHTALYWYRQSLGQGPEFLIYFQGTGAADDSGLPNDRFFAVRPEGSVSTLKIQRTERGDSAVYLCASIPSSGANVLTFGAGSRLTVL.

This CDR3 is CASGLRRLLGGRGSYEQYF. The DNA for the CDR3 is TGTGCTAGTGGTTTACGCCGGCTTCTAGGTGGGAGGGGATCCTACGAGCAGTACTTC. The J gene is TRBJ2-7, the V gene TRBV12-5, with 7 positions matching TRBD2. Germline V gene sequence: CDR1 LGHNT, CDR2 FRNRAP. V lost 3 bases to trimming and J lost 1 base; unmatched junction nucleotides: 18. The CDR3 has 19 residues.

V is TRBV5-1 and J is TRBJ2-3; D is unclear. The CDR3 covers 18 residues. CDR1 is SGHRS and CDR2 is YFSETQ in the germline V gene. With 0 bases removed from V and 1 base from J, the gap between germline ends came to 18 bases. This CDR3 reads CASSLGLLSLLGTDTQYF. The CDR3 DNA sequence: TGCGCCAGCAGCTTGGGGCTGTTATCGTTGCTAGGCACAGATACGCAGTATTTT.

V and J are TRBV21-1 and TRBJ2-6; TRBD1, as called in the table, went unchecked against the DNA. TRBV21-1 constitutes a pseudogene. CDR3 length: 18 residues. CDR3 coding DNA: TGTGCCAGCAGCAAAGCGGTAGGACAAGTCTCTGGGGCCAACGTCCTGACTTTC. It codes for CASSKAVGQVSGANVLTF.

V gene TRBV5-5 combines with J gene TRBJ1-5, with unresolved D. Germline V gene sequence: CDR1 SGHKS, CDR2 YYEKEE (reference sequence). The CDR3 covers 15 residues. Trimming cost V 6 bases and J 3 bases, with 16 bases left between them. The CDR3 sequence is CASTTTPGTNQPQHF. The CDR3 DNA reads as TGTGCCAGCACTACGACCCCAGGTACCAATCAGCCCCAGCATTTT.

The rearrangement links TRBV5-1 to TRBJ1-5, with 11 bases lining up with TRBD1. Unmatched junction bases numbered 5, after V lost 5 bases and J lost 7 bases. The germline CDR1 and CDR2 sequences are SGHRS and YFSETQ. This CDR3 spans 14 amino acids. CDR3: CASSWGQGEQPQHF. The CDR3 DNA reads TGCGCCAGCAGTTGGGGACAGGGGGAGCAGCCCCAGCATTTT.

V usage is TRBV7-8 and J usage is TRBJ2-1, with 11 bases fitting TRBD2. The CDR3 loop spans 16 amino acids. V dropped 1 base and J dropped 7; count of bases not matched to a gene: 6. Per the germline V gene, CDR1 is SGHVS and CDR2 is FQNEAQ. CDR3: CASSLGLAGPINEQFF. CDR3 bases: TGTGCCAGCAGCTTAGGACTAGCGGGGCCGATTAATGAGCAGTTCTTC. Full variable domain (rest looked up from reference TRBV7-8 and TRBJ2-1): GAGVSQSPRYKVAKRGQDVALRCDPISGHVSLFWYQQALGQGPEFLTYFQNEAQLDKSGLPSDRFFAERPEGSVSTLKIQRTQQEDSAVYLCASSLGLAGPINEQFFGPGTRLTVL.

The V call is TRBV27, the J call TRBJ2-3; TRBD2 agrees at 11 bases. With V trimmed by 5 bases and J by 6 bases, 7 bases remained unmatched. CDR1 is MNHEY and CDR2 is SMNVEV in the germline V gene (reference sequence). The CDR3 consists of 15 residues. The DNA for the CDR3 is TGTGCCAGCAGTCATCGGACTAGCGGGCCGGATACGCAGTATTTT. Its protein product is CASSHRTSGPDTQYF.

The CDR3 sequence: CASSFSGGGDTQYF. CDR3 nucleotides: TGTGCCAGCAGCTTTAGCGGGGGAGGGGATACGCAGTATTTT. The genes are TRBV5-4 and TRBJ2-3; TRBD2 matches 9 bases. The CDR3 contains 14 residues. J gave up 6 bases and V 2 bases, and 4 bases lay outside the gene matches. CDR1 SGHNT and CDR2 YYREEE come from the germline V gene (reference sequence).

The chain is built from TRBV6-5 and TRBJ2-1; D possibly corresponds to TRBD1 (5 bases). The V and J ends lost 0 bases and 10 bases respectively, with 13 bases between them. Germline V gives CDR1 MNHEY, CDR2 SVGAGI. The CDR3 runs to 14 residues. The CDR3: CASSYSGLAREQFF. The CDR3 DNA sequence: TGTGCCAGCAGTTACTCGGGGCTTGCAAGGGAGCAGTTCTTC.